This T cell receptor beta chain was identified in a study of T cell responses to AZD1222 COVID-19 vaccine. Study observations and caveats: Baseline serostatus was positive in only a handful of AZD1222 recipients.

The length of the CDR3 is 14 residues. In germline, CDR1 is LNHDA, CDR2 SQIVND (reference sequence). Trimming left V 3 bases short and J 5 bases short, with 11 bases between. Sequencing used immunoSEQ multiplex PCR; TCRdb keeps in-frame clones, though not all of them. The sample lists approximately 120,000 clones; roughly 90% were seen once. In the case of this clone: Its antigen is not identified.

The receptor was isolated from an adult in good health. The sample consisted of peripheral blood, taken on day 0 of AZD1222 vaccination. The V call is TRBV19, the J call TRBJ1-5; D not resolved. The CDR3 sequence: CASSMETVDQPQHF. The CDR3 DNA is TGTGCCAGTAGTATGGAGACCGTAGATCAGCCCCAGCATTTT.